This T cell receptor beta chain was obtained from a study of blood T cell repertoires in COVID-19 (dated by TCRdb to 2020 to 2021). About the investigation overall: Samples covering the acute and convalescent phases of COVID-19 were provided by collaborators in the United States, Italy and Spain. A de-identified subject ID, COVID-19 status, age in years and sex were almost always included in the sample metadata. The material from the prospective study consisted of cDNA or gDNA derived from T cells, B-cell-depleted T cells, or PBMCs. HLA class I and class II types, where available, came from metadata supplied by the sample provider rather than from assay-based typing. Samples came from the ongoing ImmuneRACE study (first 160 participants) plus 1,254 subjects from 6 global collaborators. Subjects who had been exposed to COVID-19, were actively infected with it, or had recovered from it provided the deeply sampled blood TCRbeta repertoires that made up the dataset. The repertoires were made available in a free public database intended to serve as a resource for research on the immune response to SARS-CoV-2.

TCRbeta CDR3 regions were amplified from genomic DNA using the immunoSEQ Assay, a bias-controlled multiplex PCR. The authors processed their data as follows. The number of nucleated cells in each sample was estimated from the amplification of reference gene primers within the assay. Sequence reads were collapsed and filtered to measure the absolute abundance of every unique TCRbeta CDR3 rearrangement. For each sample, productive Simpson clonality was calculated by taking the square root of Simpson's diversity index across productive rearrangements. The source is immuneACCESS, and TCRdb retained only in-frame sequences with V and J called. Part of the clones is not carried over; for the studies checked, unresolved V genes explain less than half of this, and the remainder is unexplained. V and J calls and clone size are those listed in that table; D and trimming were worked out from the DNA. For this sample there are fewer than 100,000 clones; 70% to 90% appear just once. The ten largest clones add up to under 20% of the sample.

Summary of the overall study and its limitations: How much clinical and demographic metadata was included differed by source and by participant, and the metadata was provided uncurated.

The collaborating institutions used their own protocols to collect whole blood in K2EDTA tubes. For TCRbeta analysis, collaborator samples were shipped as frozen whole blood, as isolated PBMCs, or as DNA extracted from either sample type. On this clone itself: The specificity of this receptor is unknown. No qualities accompany the bases; no much larger clone lies one base away.

The receptor comes from a man at least 80 years old in a cohort sampled during active COVID-19. Sequenced material: peripheral blood.

CDR3 reads: CASSLEGAGTDTQYF. The DNA is as follows: TGCGCCAGCAGCTTGGAGGGGGCCGGCACAGATACGCAGTATTTT. This chain joins TRBV5-1 to TRBJ2-3; 7 junctional bases match TRBD1. Via the germline V gene, CDR1 is SGHRS and CDR2 YFSETQ. V is pruned by 0 bases and J by 1 base, leaving 2 bases of the junction without a gene match. Measured from the cysteine to the phenylalanine, the CDR3 is 15 residues long. The CDR3 DNA has 45 bases and is translated from base 1.